This T cell receptor beta chain was recovered during a study of cytomegalovirus exposure and HLA in healthy donors. For the study at large: The study placed about four fifths of its 398 genotyped donors in the Caucasian-associated ancestry cluster. Study-wide points: The study listed under 200 cytomegalovirus-associated TCR beta chains. Another analysis was done later, and it associated approximately 18,000 TCR beta sequences with HLA alleles at 0.05 false discovery rate. Reported results showed that the classifier diagnosed cytomegalovirus status with high specificity and sensitivity.

As concerns this clone: Its antigen is still unknown.

The PCR was carried out with 60 Vbeta primers and 13 Jbeta primers. The protocol was immunoSEQ multiplex PCR, while the TCRdb copy is restricted to in-frame clones and leaves out a portion. This table holds under 250,000 clones, roughly 80% found once. The CDR3 is 12 residues long. The V segment lost 4 bases and the J segment 6 bases; nucleotides outside the gene matches: 3. Germline V gives CDR1 LNHDA, CDR2 SQIVND (reference sequence). Sequencing was performed on PBMCs. This TCR was sampled from a male donor in good health and CMV-seronegative. This chain connects TRBV19 to TRBJ2-7; 7 bases line up with TRBD1. This chain's CDR3 is CASSNQGVEQYF. CDR3 DNA sequence: TGTGCCAGTAGTAATCAGGGGGTCGAGCAGTACTTC.